Below, 14 T cell receptor beta chains from the same sample are listed, as sequenced in a study of spatial heterogeneity in lung cancer. Time point indicated: sample taken at primary tumor resection. From tumor, nontumor lung or frozen PBMC, whole RNA was taken unsorted for sequencing. TCRdb re-derived calls from the 5' RACE reads in MiXCR, one entry per CDR3 protein. The sample yields about 85,000 distinct CDR3 sequences, approximately 21% seen once. The sequencing used PBMCs, collected at surgery. Every receptor here comes from a male donor with early-stage non-small cell lung cancer.

This chain links TRBV2 with TRBJ1-5; unclear D gene. Germline V gives CDR1 SNHLY, CDR2 FYNNEI. The V end lost 6 bases, the J end lost 2 bases, and 11 bases lay between the germline ends. The CDR3 covers 14 residues. The CDR3 DNA reads as TGTGCCAGCAGCGCGGACGGTGGCAATCAGCCCCAGCATTTT. Translation: CASSADGGNQPQHF.

A few counts support this clonotype. The gene calls are TRBV6-2 or TRBV6-3 and TRBJ2-5, with 7 bases aligning to TRBD1. The length of the CDR3 is 13 residues. Germline CDR1 is MNHEY and CDR2 is SVGEGT. V dropped 5 bases and J dropped 4; count of bases not matched to a gene: 4. CDR3 residues: CASSIRQGETQYF. DNA of the CDR3: TGTGCCAGCAGTATAAGACAGGGAGAGACCCAGTACTTC.

This clonotype appeared many times. The chain joins TRBV7-2 to TRBJ2-3, with 8 bases that match TRBD1. Germline V gene data show CDR1 as SGHTA and CDR2 as FQGNSA. The CDR3 is 14 amino acids. V lost 5 bases to trimming and J lost 4 bases; unmatched junction nucleotides: 5. The CDR3 sequence is CASSPGQGADTQYF. The CDR3 DNA follows: TGTGCCAGCAGCCCAGGACAGGGAGCAGATACGCAGTATTTT.

This chain joins TRBV15 and TRBJ2-3, with D possibly matching TRBD2 (5 bases). Germline V gives CDR1 LNHNV, CDR2 YYDKDF (reference sequence). V was shortened by 1 base and J by 0 bases, with 5 bases between the two germline ends. The CDR3 has 14 amino acids. CDR3 bases: TGTGCCACCAGCAGAGGAGGGAGCACAGATACGCAGTATTTT. This translates into CATSRGGSTDTQYF.

This chain links TRBV9 with TRBJ2-1; 9 nucleotides line up with TRBD2. The ends lost 0 bases at V and 6 bases at J; junction bases unmatched: 7. Germline CDR1 is SGDLS and CDR2 is YYNGEE. The CDR3 length is 16 residues. The CDR3 spells CASSVVASGAGNEQFF. The CDR3 DNA sequence: TGTGCCAGCAGCGTAGTGGCTAGCGGGGCCGGCAATGAGCAGTTCTTC. Looking up the rest from reference TRBV9 and TRBJ2-1 gives the full variable domain: DSGVTQTPKHLITATGQRVTLRCSPRSGDLSVYWYQQSLDQGLQFLIQYYNGEERAKGNILERFSAQQFPDLHSELNLSSLELGDSALYFCASSVVASGAGNEQFFGPGTRLTVL.

This clonotype was seen a handful of times. The chain employs TRBV20-1 and TRBJ1-3; 8 positions match TRBD1. This CDR3 has 13 amino acids. The V segment lost 3 bases and the J segment 8 bases; nucleotides outside the gene matches: 6. Germline-derived CDR1 and CDR2 are DFQATT and SNEGSKA (reference sequence). In DNA, the CDR3 is TGCAGTGCTAGGATTACAGGGGGGGACACCATATATTTT. Translation gives CSARITGGDTIYF.

This chain joins TRBV2 and TRBJ2-1, with TRBD2 as a possible D gene (6 bases). Trimming pared 8 bases from V and 9 bases from J, leaving 20 bases between. The germline V gene encodes CDR1 SNHLY and CDR2 FYNNEI. The CDR3 runs to 14 residues. The CDR3 loop is CASLREVGAGEQFF. The CDR3 region has the DNA TGTGCCAGCCTTAGGGAGGTTGGGGCTGGTGAGCAGTTCTTC.

This sequence joins TRBV9 and TRBJ2-5, with a weak D call TRBD2 (5 bases). The CDR3 runs to 13 residues. Per the germline V gene, CDR1 is SGDLS and CDR2 is YYNGEE. V lost 4 bases, J lost 7 bases, and 14 bases lay in between. The DNA for the CDR3 is TGTGCCAGCAGCTCCTCCACCGGAGGGACCCAGTACTTC. This codes for CASSSSTGGTQYF.

This clonotype was counted many times. This chain connects TRBV24-1 to TRBJ2-7; no reliable D call. This CDR3 spans 9 amino acids. Trimming shortened V by 7 bases and J by 5 bases, and 2 bases separated the two germline ends. CDR1 KGHDR and CDR2 SFDVKD come from the germline V gene. The CDR3 DNA reads TGTGCCACCAGGGACGAGCAGTACTTC. Protein: CATRDEQYF.

The genes are TRBV4-1 and TRBJ2-4; D not resolved. The length of the CDR3 is 15 residues. Germline values: CDR1 MGHRA, CDR2 YSYEKL. Trimming took off 2 bases at V and 3 bases at J, with 11 bases between the two ends. The CDR3 here is CASSQTETGKNIQYF. CDR3 bases: TGCGCCAGCAGCCAAACGGAGACTGGCAAAAACATTCAGTACTTC.

The V gene is TRBV5-1, the J gene TRBJ2-3; 7 bases align to TRBD2. This CDR3 has 16 amino acids. Germline CDR1 is SGHRS and CDR2 is YFSETQ. Trimming at V came to 2 bases and at J to 2 bases, leaving 8 bases not matched to a gene. The CDR3 coding sequence is TGCGCCAGCAGCTTCTCGGTAGCGGGTTCCACAGATACGCAGTATTTT. Encoded protein: CASSFSVAGSTDTQYF.

This clonotype was seen a few times. Here the CDR3 DNA reads TGTGCCAGCAGCCCACAGGGGGCATCTGGAAACACCATATATTTT. Translating gives CASSPQGASGNTIYF. The genes are TRBV7-9 and TRBJ1-3; 9 bases fit TRBD1. CDR3 length equals 15 residues. Looked up from germline, CDR1 is SEHNR and CDR2 is FQNEAQ (reference sequence). Trimming took 5 bases from V and 1 from J; bases not matched to a gene: 3.

The sample holds many counts of this clonotype. The rearrangement joins TRBV29-1 to TRBJ1-1; D is possibly TRBD1 (5 bases). Per the germline V gene, CDR1 is SQVTM and CDR2 is ANQGSEA. This CDR3 region has 12 residues. The CDR3 DNA is TGCAGTCTTAAGGGACCTTACACTGAAGCTTTCTTT. This gives the protein CSLKGPYTEAFF.

This chain joins TRBV4-2 and TRBJ2-3; tentatively, D is TRBD1 (6 bases). The germline CDR1 and CDR2 sequences are LGHNA and YNFKEQ. The CDR3 covers 13 residues. V gave up 1 base and J gave up 4 bases, with 6 bases separating them. CDR3 in amino acids: CASSQAGADTQYF. Here the CDR3 DNA reads TGTGCCAGCAGCCAAGCAGGGGCAGATACGCAGTATTTT.